This TCR beta chain is from a study of blood T cell repertoires in COVID-19. At the level of the study: Acute-phase and convalescent COVID-19 samples originated in the United States, Italy and Spain. T cells, B-cell-depleted T cells, or PBMCs provided the cDNA or gDNA that served as material.

The CDR3 contains 19 residues. The V gene end was trimmed by 7 bases and the J gene end by 1 base; junction bases not matched to a gene: 17. The germline gives CDR1 LNHDA, CDR2 SQIVND (reference sequence). Authors' processing steps: Counts of nucleated cells, estimated from reference gene primer amplification, were obtained. Here immunoSEQ multiplex PCR was the method, and the copy in TCRdb shows in-frame clones only, minus some. D and trimming were read from the DNA, whereas the V and J calls and clone size are those reported in that table. The sample has roughly 84,000 clones, about 71% seen once. The rearrangement links TRBV19 to TRBJ1-1, with 11 bases identical to TRBD1. The sequencing sample was made of peripheral blood. The origin of this receptor is a woman in her forties or fifties with acute or convalescent COVID-19. The CDR3 bases are TGTGCCAGTACTGGGACAGGGGGGGCCACCGGATCTCAGAACACTGAAGCTTTCTTT. Translation: CASTGTGGATGSQNTEAFF.